This entry lists 21 T cell receptor beta chains sequenced from one sample in a study of blood T cell repertoires in COVID-19. Sequenced by immunoSEQ multiplex PCR; TCRdb stores in-frame clones only, minus some. There are over 70,000 clones in the sample; approximately 89% occur only once, and 2% to 3% lies in the top ten. The sequencing input was peripheral blood. The receptor set was obtained from a man aged 50 to 60 with COVID-19, enrolled during active disease.

This clone was counted a single time. The rearrangement uses TRBV25-1 and TRBJ1-5; D not certain. CDR1 MGHDK and CDR2 SYGVNS come from the germline V gene. The V end lost 4 bases, the J end lost 2 bases, and 6 bases lay between the germline ends. The CDR3 covers 13 residues. The CDR3 DNA follows: TGTGCCAGCAGTGCCCGGGGCAATCAGCCCCAGCATTTT. Residues: CASSARGNQPQHF.

This sequence joins TRBV18 and TRBJ1-2; 9 bases are a match to TRBD1. The CDR3 is 14 amino acids. Germline V CDR1 and CDR2: KGHSH, LQKENI. V shed 5 bases and J 6 bases; nucleotides not matched to a gene: 7. The CDR3 DNA is TGTGCCAGCTCAACCCCAGGGACAGGGAATGGCTACACCTTC. Translating gives CASSTPGTGNGYTF.

V is TRBV27 and J is TRBJ2-7; 8 nucleotides align to TRBD2. V shed 6 bases and J 6 bases; nucleotides not matched to a gene: 10. This CDR3 comprises 14 residues. CDR1 is MNHEY and CDR2 is SMNVEV in the germline V gene (reference sequence). The CDR3, as DNA: TGTGCCAGCAGGGGACTAGGCATTCCCACCGAGCAGTACTTC. Encoded protein: CASRGLGIPTEQYF.

The rearrangement uses TRBV5-1 and TRBJ2-7; D is possibly TRBD2 (6 bases). The germline gives CDR1 SGHRS, CDR2 YFSETQ. This CDR3 is 14 amino acids long. V gave up 4 bases and J gave up 3 bases, with 14 bases separating them. Here the CDR3 reads CASSLQTSNYEQYF. In DNA, the CDR3 is TGCGCCAGCAGCCTCCAGACTAGTAACTACGAGCAGTACTTC.

V gene TRBV12-3 or TRBV12-4 combines with J gene TRBJ1-2, with D possibly TRBD1 on 6 matching bases. Between the trimmed V and J ends, which lost 6 bases and 7 bases, there was a span of 12 bases. This CDR3 has 12 amino acids. CDR3 DNA sequence: TGTGCCAGCAGCAAACAGGGTCGTGGCTACACCTTC. Its translation is CASSKQGRGYTF.

V and J are TRBV5-4 and TRBJ2-3; 14 nucleotides align to TRBD2. The germline gives CDR1 SGHNT, CDR2 YYREEE (reference sequence). Germline trimming cut 3 bases from V and 4 bases from J; bases unmatched to any gene: 10. The CDR3 consists of 18 residues. The CDR3 nucleotides read TGTGCCAGCAGCTCCTTAGTCCCGGGACTAGCGGGAGCAGATACGCAGTATTTT. It yields the protein CASSSLVPGLAGADTQYF.

J is TRBJ2-7 and V is TRBV6-6, with TRBD2 matching over 8 bases. This CDR3 spans 14 amino acids. Germline V CDR1 and CDR2: MNHNY, SVGAGI (reference sequence). J gave up 4 bases and V 2 bases, and 4 bases lay outside the gene matches. The CDR3 DNA reads TGTGCCAGCAGTTACCTCGGGGGGGGATACGAGCAGTACGTC. Translation gives CASSYLGGGYEQYV.

V and J are TRBV18 and TRBJ2-5; possible D gene TRBD1, 5 bases. The ends were cut back, 4 bases at V and 1 base at J, with 13 bases in the middle. The CDR3 covers 15 residues. Germline V gene sequence: CDR1 KGHSH, CDR2 LQKENI. CDR3 amino acids: CASSLNRQLQETQYF. CDR3 sequence (DNA): TGTGCCAGCTCACTAAACCGACAGCTCCAAGAGACCCAGTACTTC.

V and J are TRBV6-2 or TRBV6-3 and TRBJ1-4; unclear D gene. CDR3 length: 13 residues. Germline V CDR1 and CDR2: MNHEY, SVGEGT. V was clipped by 2 bases and J by 6 bases, with 7 bases between them. The CDR3 spells CASSYGRDEKLFF. The CDR3 DNA reads TGTGCCAGCAGTTACGGGAGAGATGAAAAACTGTTTTTT.

The rearrangement joins TRBV28 to TRBJ1-4, with D unclear. Deletions cut 5 bases from V and 0 bases from J, with 10 bases between. Looked up from germline, CDR1 is MDHEN and CDR2 is SYDVKM. This CDR3 is built from 15 residues. Here the CDR3 reads CASSRPGATNEKLFF. CDR3 DNA sequence: TGTGCCAGCAGTAGGCCAGGCGCAACTAATGAAAAACTGTTTTTT.

The chain links TRBV5-1 to TRBJ2-1, with 7 bases lining up with TRBD2. J gave up 10 bases and V 0 bases, and 4 bases lay outside the gene matches. The germline gives CDR1 SGHRS, CDR2 YFSETQ. This CDR3 spans 13 amino acids. The CDR3 bases are TGCGCCAGCAGCTTGGCACTAGCGAGCGAGCAGTTCTTC. This gives the protein CASSLALASEQFF.

The V gene is TRBV28, the J gene TRBJ2-7; D gene ambiguous. There are 13 residues in the CDR3. Trimming took off 6 bases at V and 5 bases at J, with 14 bases between the two ends. Germline loops: CDR1 MDHEN, CDR2 SYDVKM. The CDR3 loop is CASRDTAIHEQYF. CDR3 DNA: TGTGCCAGCAGAGACACAGCAATTCACGAGCAGTACTTC.

This chain joins TRBV7-9 and TRBJ2-1; TRBD2 agrees at 14 bases. Germline-derived CDR1 and CDR2 are SEHNR and FQNEAQ (reference sequence). This CDR3 spans 15 amino acids. V gave up 3 bases and J gave up 12 bases; unmatched junction bases: 7. The CDR3 DNA reads TGTGCCAGCAGCTTGGGACTAGCGGGGGCCTCGAGGCAGTTCTTC. Translated: CASSLGLAGASRQFF.

This clone was seen once. V and J are TRBV3-1 (or the pseudogene TRBV3-2) and TRBJ2-3; maybe TRBD2 (5 bases). V was shortened by 4 bases and J by 2 bases, with 10 bases between the two germline ends. The CDR3 is made up of 14 amino acids. Germline V lookup: CDR1 LGHDT, CDR2 YNNKEL (reference sequence). CDR3 loop: CASSLGLITDTQYF. In nucleotides, the CDR3 is TGTGCCAGCAGCCTAGGACTGATCACAGATACGCAGTATTTT.

The V gene is TRBV7-9, the J gene TRBJ2-6; 11 nucleotides agree with TRBD1. Germline CDR1 is SEHNR and CDR2 is FQNEAQ (reference sequence). This CDR3 is built from 16 residues. V lost 9 bases to trimming and J lost 4 bases; unmatched junction nucleotides: 8. The CDR3 region is CASSRDRGSGANVLTF. The DNA for the CDR3 is TGTGCCAGTAGCCGGGACAGGGGGTCGGGGGCCAACGTCCTGACTTTC.

V usage is TRBV7-3 and J usage is TRBJ2-1; TRBD2 aligns across 11 bases. CDR1 is SGHTA and CDR2 is FQGTGA in the germline V gene. This CDR3 has 17 residues. V was pared by 5 bases and J by 7 bases, with 13 bases of the junction left unmatched. CDR3: CASSASGASGRFNEQFF. The CDR3 coding sequence is TGTGCCAGCAGCGCCTCGGGGGCTAGCGGGAGGTTTAATGAGCAGTTCTTC.

Notes on this clone: The junction and the germline gene differ at one end; a read error may be behind it. This chain connects TRBV6-6 to TRBJ2-3, with a tentative D call TRBD2 (6 bases). The CDR3 consists of 16 residues. Germline-derived CDR1 and CDR2 are MNHNY and SVGAGI (reference sequence). The CDR3 DNA reads as TGTGCCAGCAGCTACTTGATGGGACTTTCGGGAGATACGCAGTATTTT. Its protein product is CASSYLMGLSGDTQYF.

J is TRBJ1-1 and V is TRBV6-6; D call uncertain. V gave up 5 bases and J gave up 1 base, with 8 bases separating them. In germline, CDR1 is MNHNY, CDR2 SVGAGI (reference sequence). CDR3 size: 13 residues. Here the CDR3 DNA reads TGTGCCAGCAGTCCTATAAAGAACACTGAAGCTTTCTTT. It specifies CASSPIKNTEAFF.

This sequence joins TRBV6-5 and TRBJ1-6; D remains unclear. The CDR3 has 12 residues. Trimming pared 7 bases from V and 7 bases from J, leaving 8 bases between. In germline, CDR1 is MNHEY, CDR2 SVGAGI. The CDR3 DNA reads as TGTGCCAGCATGGCAGGAAATTCACCCCTCCACTTT. Protein product: CASMAGNSPLHF.

The chain recombines TRBV7-9 with TRBJ2-7; 7 nucleotides match TRBD1. The CDR3 length is 13 residues. Germline V gene data show CDR1 as SEHNR and CDR2 as FQNEAQ (reference sequence). J gave up 1 base and V 6 bases, and 3 bases lay outside the gene matches. CDR3 bases: TGTGCCAGCAGTTGGGGACAGTCCTACGAGCAGTACGTC. The encoded protein is CASSWGQSYEQYV.

This chain links TRBV18 with TRBJ1-1, with TRBD1 as a possible D gene (6 bases). Germline assignment: CDR1 KGHSH and CDR2 LQKENI. Trimming shortened V by 6 bases and J by 2 bases, and 13 bases separated the two germline ends. This CDR3 spans 14 amino acids. In DNA, the CDR3 is TGTGCCAGCTCGCAGGGACACCTTAACACTGAAGCTTTCTTT. This sequence encodes CASSQGHLNTEAFF.